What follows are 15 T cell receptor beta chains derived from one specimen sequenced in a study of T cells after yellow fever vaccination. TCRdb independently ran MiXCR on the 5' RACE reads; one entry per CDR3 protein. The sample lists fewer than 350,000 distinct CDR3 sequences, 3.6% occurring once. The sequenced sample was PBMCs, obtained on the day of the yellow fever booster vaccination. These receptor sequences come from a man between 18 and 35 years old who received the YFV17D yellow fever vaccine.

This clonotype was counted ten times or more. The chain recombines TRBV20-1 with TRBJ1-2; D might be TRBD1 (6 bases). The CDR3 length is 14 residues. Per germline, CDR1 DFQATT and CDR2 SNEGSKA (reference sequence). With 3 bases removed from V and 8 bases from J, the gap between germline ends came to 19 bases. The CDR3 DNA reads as TGCAGTGCTAGCCTCTCTGGCAGGGGAAAAGGCTACACCTTC. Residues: CSASLSGRGKGYTF.

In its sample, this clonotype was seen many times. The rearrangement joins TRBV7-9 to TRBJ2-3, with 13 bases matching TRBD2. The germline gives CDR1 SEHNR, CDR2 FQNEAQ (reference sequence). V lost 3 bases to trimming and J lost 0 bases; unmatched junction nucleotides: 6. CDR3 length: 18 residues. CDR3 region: CASSFLTSGGRSTDTQYF. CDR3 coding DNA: TGTGCCAGCAGCTTTTTGACTAGCGGGGGGCGTAGCACAGATACGCAGTATTTT.

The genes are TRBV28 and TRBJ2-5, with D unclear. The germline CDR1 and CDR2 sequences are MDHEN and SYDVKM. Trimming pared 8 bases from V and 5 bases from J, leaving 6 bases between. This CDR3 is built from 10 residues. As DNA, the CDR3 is TGTGCCAGCCTCGGGGAGACCCAGTACTTC. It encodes CASLGETQYF.

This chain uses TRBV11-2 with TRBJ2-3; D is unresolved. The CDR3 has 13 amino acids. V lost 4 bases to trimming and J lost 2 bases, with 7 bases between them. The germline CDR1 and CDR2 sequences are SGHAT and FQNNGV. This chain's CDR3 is CASSSTPTDTQYF. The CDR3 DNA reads TGTGCCAGCAGCTCAACACCCACAGATACGCAGTATTTT.

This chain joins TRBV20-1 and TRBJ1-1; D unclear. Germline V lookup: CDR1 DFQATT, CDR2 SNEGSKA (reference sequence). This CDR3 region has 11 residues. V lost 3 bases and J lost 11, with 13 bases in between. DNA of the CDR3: TGCAGTGCTAGGGCCCTATCATTGGCTTTCTTT. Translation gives CSARALSLAFF.

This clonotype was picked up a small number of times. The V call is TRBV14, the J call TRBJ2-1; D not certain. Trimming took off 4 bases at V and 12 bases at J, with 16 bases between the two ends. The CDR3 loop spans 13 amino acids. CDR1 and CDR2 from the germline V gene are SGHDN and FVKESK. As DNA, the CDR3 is TGTGCCAGCAGCCCTTGGTCTGCGGCACCGCAGTTCTTC. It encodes CASSPWSAAPQFF.

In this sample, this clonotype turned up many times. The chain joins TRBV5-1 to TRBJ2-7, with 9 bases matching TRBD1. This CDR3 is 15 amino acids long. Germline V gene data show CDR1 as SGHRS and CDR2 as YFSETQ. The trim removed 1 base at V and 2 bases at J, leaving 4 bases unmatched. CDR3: CASSLIWDRAYEQYF. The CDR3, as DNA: TGCGCCAGCAGCTTGATTTGGGACAGGGCCTACGAGCAGTACTTC.

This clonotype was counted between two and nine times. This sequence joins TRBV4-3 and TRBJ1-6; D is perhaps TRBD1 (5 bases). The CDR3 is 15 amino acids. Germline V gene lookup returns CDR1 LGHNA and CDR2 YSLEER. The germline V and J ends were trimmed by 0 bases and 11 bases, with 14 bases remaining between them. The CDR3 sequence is CASSQDFPGGAPLHF. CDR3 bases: TGCGCCAGCAGCCAAGATTTCCCCGGGGGGGCACCCCTCCACTTT.

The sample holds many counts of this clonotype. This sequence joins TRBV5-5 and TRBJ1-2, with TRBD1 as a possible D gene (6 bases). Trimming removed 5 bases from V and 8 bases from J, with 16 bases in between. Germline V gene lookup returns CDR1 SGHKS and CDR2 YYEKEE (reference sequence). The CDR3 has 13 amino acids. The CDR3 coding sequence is TGTGCCAGCAGTATACAGGGTCGGAGAGGCTACACCTTC. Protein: CASSIQGRRGYTF.

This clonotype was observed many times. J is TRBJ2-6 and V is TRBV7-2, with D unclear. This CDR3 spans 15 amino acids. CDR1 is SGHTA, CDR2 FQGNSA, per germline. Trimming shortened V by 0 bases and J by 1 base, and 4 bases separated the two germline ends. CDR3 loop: CASSLAPSGANVLTF. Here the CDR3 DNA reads TGTGCCAGCAGCTTAGCCCCTTCTGGGGCCAACGTCCTGACTTTC.

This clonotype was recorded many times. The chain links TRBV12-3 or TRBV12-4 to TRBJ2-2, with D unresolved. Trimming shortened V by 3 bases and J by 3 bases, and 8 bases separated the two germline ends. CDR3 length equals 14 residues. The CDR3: CASSLGFDTGELFF. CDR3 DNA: TGTGCCAGCAGTTTGGGGTTCGACACCGGGGAGCTGTTTTTT.

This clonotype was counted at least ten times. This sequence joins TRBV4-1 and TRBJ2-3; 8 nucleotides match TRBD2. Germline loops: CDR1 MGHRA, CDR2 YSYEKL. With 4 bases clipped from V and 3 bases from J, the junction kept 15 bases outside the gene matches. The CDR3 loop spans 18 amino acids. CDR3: CASSPSLTGLVFTDTQYF. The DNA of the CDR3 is TGCGCCAGCAGCCCATCCCTAACGGGACTAGTTTTTACAGATACGCAGTATTTT.

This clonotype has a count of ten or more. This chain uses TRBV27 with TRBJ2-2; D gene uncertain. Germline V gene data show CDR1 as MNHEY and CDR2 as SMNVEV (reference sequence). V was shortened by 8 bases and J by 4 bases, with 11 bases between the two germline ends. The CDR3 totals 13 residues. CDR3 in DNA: TGTGCCAGCGGGCTTCTCTCCACCGGGGAGCTGTTTTTT. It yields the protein CASGLLSTGELFF.

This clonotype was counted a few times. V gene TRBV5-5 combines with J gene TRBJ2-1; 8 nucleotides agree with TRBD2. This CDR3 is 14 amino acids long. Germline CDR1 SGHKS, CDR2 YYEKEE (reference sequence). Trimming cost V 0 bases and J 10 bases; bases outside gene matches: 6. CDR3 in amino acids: CASSLAGLGWEQFF. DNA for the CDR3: TGTGCCAGCAGCTTGGCGGGACTAGGTTGGGAGCAGTTCTTC.

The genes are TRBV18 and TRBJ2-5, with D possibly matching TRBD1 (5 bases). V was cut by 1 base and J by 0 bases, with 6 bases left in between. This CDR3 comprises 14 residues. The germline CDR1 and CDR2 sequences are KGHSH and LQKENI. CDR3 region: CASSPQGYQETQYF. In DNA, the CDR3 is TGTGCCAGCTCACCACAGGGGTACCAAGAGACCCAGTACTTC.